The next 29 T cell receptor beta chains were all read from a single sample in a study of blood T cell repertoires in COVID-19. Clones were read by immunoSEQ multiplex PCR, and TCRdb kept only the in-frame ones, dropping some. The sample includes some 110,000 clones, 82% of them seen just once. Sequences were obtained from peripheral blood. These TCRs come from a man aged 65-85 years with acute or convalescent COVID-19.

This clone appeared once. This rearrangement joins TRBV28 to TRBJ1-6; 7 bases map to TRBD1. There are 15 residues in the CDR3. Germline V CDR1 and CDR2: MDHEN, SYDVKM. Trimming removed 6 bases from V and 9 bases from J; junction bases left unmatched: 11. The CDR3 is CASREPQGDSSPLHF. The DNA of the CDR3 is TGTGCCAGCAGAGAACCCCAGGGGGATAGTTCACCCCTCCACTTT.

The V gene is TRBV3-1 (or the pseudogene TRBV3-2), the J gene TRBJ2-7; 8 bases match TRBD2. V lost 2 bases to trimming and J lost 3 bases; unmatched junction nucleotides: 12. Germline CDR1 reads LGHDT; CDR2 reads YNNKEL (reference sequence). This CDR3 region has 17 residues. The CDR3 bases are TGTGCCAGCAGCCAACTAAGACTAGCGAGTTTTAACTACGAGCAGTACTTC. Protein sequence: CASSQLRLASFNYEQYF.

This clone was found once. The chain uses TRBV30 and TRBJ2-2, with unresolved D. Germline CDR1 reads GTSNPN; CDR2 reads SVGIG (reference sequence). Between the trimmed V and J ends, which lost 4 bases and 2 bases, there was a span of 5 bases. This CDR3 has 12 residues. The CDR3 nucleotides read TGTGCCTGGACTTCCAACACCGGGGAGCTGTTTTTT. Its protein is CAWTSNTGELFF.

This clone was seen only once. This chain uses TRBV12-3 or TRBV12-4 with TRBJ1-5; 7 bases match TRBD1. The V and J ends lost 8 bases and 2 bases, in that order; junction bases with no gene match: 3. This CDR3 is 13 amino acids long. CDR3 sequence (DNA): TGTGCCAGCGGCGACAGGGGCAATCAGCCCCAGCATTTT. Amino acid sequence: CASGDRGNQPQHF.

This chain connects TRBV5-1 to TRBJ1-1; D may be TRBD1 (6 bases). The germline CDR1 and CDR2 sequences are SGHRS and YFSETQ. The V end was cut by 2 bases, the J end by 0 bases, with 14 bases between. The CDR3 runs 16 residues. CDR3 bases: TGCGCCAGCAGCTTACAGGGCCTGGGGGTGAACACTGAAGCTTTCTTT. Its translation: CASSLQGLGVNTEAFF. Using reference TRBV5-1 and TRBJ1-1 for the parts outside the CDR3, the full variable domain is KAGVTQTPRYLIKTRGQQVTLSCSPISGHRSVSWYQQTPGQGLQFLFEYFSETQRNKGNFPGRFSGRQFSNSRSEMNVSTLELGDSALYLCASSLQGLGVNTEAFFGQGTRLTVV.

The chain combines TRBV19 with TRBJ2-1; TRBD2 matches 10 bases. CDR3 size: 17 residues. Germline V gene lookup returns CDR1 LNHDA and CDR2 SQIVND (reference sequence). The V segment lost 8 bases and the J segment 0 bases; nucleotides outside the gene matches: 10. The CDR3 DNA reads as TGTGCCAGTCCGAGCGGGAGGGCCCCAAGCTCCTACAATGAGCAGTTCTTC. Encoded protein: CASPSGRAPSSYNEQFF.

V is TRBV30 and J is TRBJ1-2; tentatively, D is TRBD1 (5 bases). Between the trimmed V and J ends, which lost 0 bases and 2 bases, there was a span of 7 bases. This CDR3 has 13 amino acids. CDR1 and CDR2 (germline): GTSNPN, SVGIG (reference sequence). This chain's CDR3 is CAWSVRQNYGYTF. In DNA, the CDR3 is TGTGCCTGGAGTGTCAGACAGAACTATGGCTACACCTTC.

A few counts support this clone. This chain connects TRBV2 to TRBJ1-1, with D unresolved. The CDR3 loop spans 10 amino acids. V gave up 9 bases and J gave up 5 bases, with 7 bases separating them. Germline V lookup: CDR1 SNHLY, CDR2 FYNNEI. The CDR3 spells CASSWTEAFF. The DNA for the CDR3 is TGTGCCAGTAGCTGGACTGAAGCTTTCTTT.

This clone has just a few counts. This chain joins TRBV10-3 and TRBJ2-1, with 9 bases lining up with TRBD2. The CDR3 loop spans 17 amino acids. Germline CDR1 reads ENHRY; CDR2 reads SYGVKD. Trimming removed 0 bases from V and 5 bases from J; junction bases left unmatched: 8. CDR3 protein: CAISESLLAGVNNEQFF. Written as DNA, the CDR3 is TGTGCCATCAGTGAGTCGTTGTTAGCGGGGGTCAACAATGAGCAGTTCTTC.

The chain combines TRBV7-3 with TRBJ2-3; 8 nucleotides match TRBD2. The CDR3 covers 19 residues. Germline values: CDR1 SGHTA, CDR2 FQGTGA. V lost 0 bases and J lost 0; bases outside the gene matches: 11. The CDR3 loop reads CASSLTGGRLAMSTDTQYF. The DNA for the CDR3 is TGTGCCAGCAGCTTAACGGGGGGAAGACTAGCGATGAGCACAGATACGCAGTATTTT.

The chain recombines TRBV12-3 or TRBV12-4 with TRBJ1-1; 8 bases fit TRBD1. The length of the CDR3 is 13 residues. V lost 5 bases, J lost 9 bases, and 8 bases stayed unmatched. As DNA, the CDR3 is TGTGCCAGCAGTGGACAGGGTCTGGGTAAAGCTTTCTTT. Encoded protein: CASSGQGLGKAFF.

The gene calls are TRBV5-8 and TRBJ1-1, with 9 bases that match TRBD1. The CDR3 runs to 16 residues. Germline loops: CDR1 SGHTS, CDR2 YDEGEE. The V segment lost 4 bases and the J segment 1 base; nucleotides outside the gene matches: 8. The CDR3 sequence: CASSKFPGQGNTEAFF. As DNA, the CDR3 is TGTGCCAGCAGCAAATTTCCGGGACAGGGGAACACTGAAGCTTTCTTT.

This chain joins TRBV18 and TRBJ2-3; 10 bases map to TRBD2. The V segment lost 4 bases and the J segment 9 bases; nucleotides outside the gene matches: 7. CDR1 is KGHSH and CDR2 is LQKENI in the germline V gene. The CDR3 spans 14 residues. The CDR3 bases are TGTGCCAGCTCACTGAGCCTAGCGGGAGACACGCAGTATTTT. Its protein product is CASSLSLAGDTQYF.

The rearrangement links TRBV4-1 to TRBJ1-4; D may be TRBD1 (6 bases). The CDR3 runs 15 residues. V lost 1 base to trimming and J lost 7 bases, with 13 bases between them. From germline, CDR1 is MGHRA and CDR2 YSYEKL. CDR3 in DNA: TGCGCCAGCAGCCAAGGGTGGACAGAGGGTGAAAAACTGTTTTTT. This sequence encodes CASSQGWTEGEKLFF.

CDR3 protein: CSVPTGVAGSPGTQYF. The CDR3 nucleotides are TGCAGCGTACCAACCGGCGTAGCGGGGAGCCCCGGTACGCAGTATTTT. The chain is built from TRBV29-1 and TRBJ2-3, with 8 bases aligning to TRBD2. CDR3 length equals 16 residues. J lost 8 bases, V lost 6 bases, and 19 bases had no gene match. Germline-derived CDR1 and CDR2 are SQVTM and ANQGSEA.

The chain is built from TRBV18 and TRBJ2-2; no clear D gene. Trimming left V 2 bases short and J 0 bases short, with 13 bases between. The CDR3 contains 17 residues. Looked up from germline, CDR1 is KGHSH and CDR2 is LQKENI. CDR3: CASSPYLSTTNTGELFF. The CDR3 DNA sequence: TGTGCCAGCTCACCATATCTGAGTACGACGAACACCGGGGAGCTGTTTTTT.

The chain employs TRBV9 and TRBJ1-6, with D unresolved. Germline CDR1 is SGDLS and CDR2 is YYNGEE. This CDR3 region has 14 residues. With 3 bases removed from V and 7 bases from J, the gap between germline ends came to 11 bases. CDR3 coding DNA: TGTGCCAGCAGCGCGACATCGAGAAATTCACCCCTCCACTTT. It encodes CASSATSRNSPLHF.

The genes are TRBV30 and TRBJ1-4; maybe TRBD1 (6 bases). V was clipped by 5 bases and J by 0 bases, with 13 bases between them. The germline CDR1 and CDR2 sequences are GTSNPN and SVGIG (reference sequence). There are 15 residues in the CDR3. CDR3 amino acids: CAWGDKTTTNEKLFF. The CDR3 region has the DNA TGTGCCTGGGGGGACAAAACCACAACTAATGAAAAACTGTTTTTT. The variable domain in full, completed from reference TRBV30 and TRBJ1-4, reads SQTIHQWPATLVQPVGSPLSLECTVEGTSNPNLYWYRQAAGRGLQLLFYSVGIGQISSEVPQNLSASRPQDRQFILSSKKLLLSDSGFYLCAWGDKTTTNEKLFFGSGTQLSVL.

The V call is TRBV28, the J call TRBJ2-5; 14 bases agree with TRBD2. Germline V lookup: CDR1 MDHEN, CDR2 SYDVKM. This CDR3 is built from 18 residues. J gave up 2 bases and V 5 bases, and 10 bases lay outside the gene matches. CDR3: CASSQSRLAGGRQETQYF. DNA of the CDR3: TGTGCCAGCAGTCAATCCAGACTAGCGGGAGGGCGTCAAGAGACCCAGTACTTC.

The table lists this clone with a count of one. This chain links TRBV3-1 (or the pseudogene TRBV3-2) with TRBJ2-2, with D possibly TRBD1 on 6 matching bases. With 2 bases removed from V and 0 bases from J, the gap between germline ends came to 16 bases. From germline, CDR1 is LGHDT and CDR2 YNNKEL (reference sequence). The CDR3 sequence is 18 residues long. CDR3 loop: CASSQRRGAGANTGELFF. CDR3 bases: TGTGCCAGCAGCCAAAGACGGGGAGCAGGGGCGAACACCGGGGAGCTGTTTTTT.

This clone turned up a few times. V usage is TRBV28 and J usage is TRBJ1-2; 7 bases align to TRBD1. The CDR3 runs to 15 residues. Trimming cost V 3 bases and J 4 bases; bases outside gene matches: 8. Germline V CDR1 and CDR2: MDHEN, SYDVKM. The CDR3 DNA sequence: TGTGCCAGCAGTTTCGCCAGGGGGTCGGTCTATGGCTACACCTTC. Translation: CASSFARGSVYGYTF.

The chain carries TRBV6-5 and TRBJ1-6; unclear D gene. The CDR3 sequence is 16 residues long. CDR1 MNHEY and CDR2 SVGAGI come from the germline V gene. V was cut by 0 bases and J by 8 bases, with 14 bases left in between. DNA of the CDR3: TGTGCCAGCAGTTACTCGACGGGGAAGGGCTATTCACCCCTCCACTTT. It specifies CASSYSTGKGYSPLHF.

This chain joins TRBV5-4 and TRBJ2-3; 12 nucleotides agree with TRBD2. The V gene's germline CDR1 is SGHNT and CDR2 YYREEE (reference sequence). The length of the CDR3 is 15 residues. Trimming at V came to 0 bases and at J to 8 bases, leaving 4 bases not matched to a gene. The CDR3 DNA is TGTGCCAGCAGCTTGGCTAGCGGGGGGGGTAGTACGCAGTATTTT. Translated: CASSLASGGGSTQYF.

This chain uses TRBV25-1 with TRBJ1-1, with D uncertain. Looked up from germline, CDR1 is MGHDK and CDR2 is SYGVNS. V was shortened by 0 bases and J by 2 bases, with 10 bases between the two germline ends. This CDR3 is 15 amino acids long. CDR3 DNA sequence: TGTGCCAGCAGTGAATATCAGAGGGAAAACACTGAAGCTTTCTTT. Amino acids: CASSEYQRENTEAFF.

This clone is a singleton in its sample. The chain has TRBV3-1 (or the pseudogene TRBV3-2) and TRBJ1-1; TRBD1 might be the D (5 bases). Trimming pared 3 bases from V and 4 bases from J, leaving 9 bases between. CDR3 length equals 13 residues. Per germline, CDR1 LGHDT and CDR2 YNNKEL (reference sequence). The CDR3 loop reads CASSQSGGTEAFF. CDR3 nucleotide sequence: TGTGCCAGCAGCCAGAGCGGGGGCACTGAAGCTTTCTTT.

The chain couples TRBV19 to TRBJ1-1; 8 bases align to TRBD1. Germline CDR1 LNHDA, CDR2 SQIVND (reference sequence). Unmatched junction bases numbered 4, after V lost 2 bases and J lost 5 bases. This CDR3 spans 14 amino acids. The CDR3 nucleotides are TGTGCCAGTAGTATACAGGGGGCGAAGACTGAAGCTTTCTTT. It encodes CASSIQGAKTEAFF.

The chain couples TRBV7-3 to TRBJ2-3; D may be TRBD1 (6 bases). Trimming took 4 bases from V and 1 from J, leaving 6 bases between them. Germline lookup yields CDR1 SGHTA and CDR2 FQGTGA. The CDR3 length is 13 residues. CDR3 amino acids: CASSSGGTDTQYF. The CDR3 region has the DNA TGTGCCAGCAGCTCAGGGGGCACAGATACGCAGTATTTT.

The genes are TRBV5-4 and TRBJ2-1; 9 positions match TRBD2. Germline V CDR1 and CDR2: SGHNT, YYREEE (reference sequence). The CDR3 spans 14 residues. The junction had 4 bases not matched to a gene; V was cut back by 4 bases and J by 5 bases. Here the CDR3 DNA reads TGTGCCAGCAGCCACGCTAGCGGGGACAATGAGCAGTTCTTC. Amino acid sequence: CASSHASGDNEQFF.

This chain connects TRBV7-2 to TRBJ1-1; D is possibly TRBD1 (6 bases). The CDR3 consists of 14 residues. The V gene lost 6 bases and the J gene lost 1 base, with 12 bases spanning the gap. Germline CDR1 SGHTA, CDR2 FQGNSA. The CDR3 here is CASRSGQRNTEAFF. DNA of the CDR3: TGTGCCAGCAGATCCGGACAGCGGAACACTGAAGCTTTCTTT.